A single sample gave rise to the 5 T cell receptor beta chains below, sequenced in a study of PD-1 blockade in mismatch repair-deficient tumors. The table came from immunoSEQ multiplex PCR; TCRdb's copy has only in-frame clones and leaves some out. The sample has roughly 79,000 clones; 80% to 90% are singletons. Sequenced here: peripheral blood, sampled 44 weeks after starting pembrolizumab. These TCRs come from an adult with mismatch repair-deficient cancer.

The chain uses TRBV5-4 and TRBJ2-7, with D unresolved. The CDR3 length is 14 residues. With 0 bases removed from V and 3 bases from J, the gap between germline ends came to 10 bases. The V gene's germline CDR1 is SGHNT and CDR2 YYREEE (reference sequence). DNA for the CDR3: TGTGCCAGCAGCTTGGGGACGTCCAACTACGAGCAGTACTTC. Amino acids: CASSLGTSNYEQYF.

Note on this clone: The junction does not match germline at one end; this may be a read error. This chain uses TRBV7-7 with TRBJ2-2, with TRBD2 as a possible D gene (5 bases). The CDR3 sequence is 15 residues long. The V gene's germline CDR1 is SSHAT and CDR2 FNYEAQ (reference sequence). The chain's CDR3 is CASSPIATNTGELFF. The CDR3 DNA is TGTGCTAGCAGCCCAATAGCGACGAACACCGGGGAGCTGTTTTTT.

The chain is built from TRBV18 and TRBJ2-1; 11 positions match TRBD2. Looked up from germline, CDR1 is KGHSH and CDR2 is LQKENI. V was clipped by 3 bases and J by 15 bases; unmatched bases: 10. This CDR3 region has 14 residues. Written as DNA, the CDR3 is TGTGCCAGCTCACCCCCTACTTCCGGGACTAGCGGGTTCTTC. It specifies CASSPPTSGTSGFF.

The V call is TRBV6-1, the J call TRBJ2-7, with TRBD1 identical over 7 bases. The length of the CDR3 is 16 residues. V lost 0 bases, J lost 5 bases, and 10 bases stayed unmatched. The germline V gene encodes CDR1 MNHNS and CDR2 SASEGT. CDR3 nucleotides: TGTGCCAGCAGTGAAGCGACGACAGGGTCCGGGCACGAGCAGTACTTC. Its translation is CASSEATTGSGHEQYF.

The chain couples TRBV18 to TRBJ2-3; 12 positions match TRBD2. V shed 6 bases, J shed 3 bases, and the junction held 4 bases outside the gene matches. CDR3 length: 15 residues. Germline CDR1 KGHSH, CDR2 LQKENI. In DNA, the CDR3 is TGTGCCAGCTCTCCGACTAGCGGGAGTACAGATACGCAGTATTTT. It is translated as CASSPTSGSTDTQYF.